This T cell receptor (beta chain) is drawn from a study of radiation and T cells in renal cell carcinoma. The overall study: Nephrectomy followed 15 Gy stereotactic body radiation by 4 weeks.

Sequencing was performed with immunoSEQ multiplex PCR; in TCRdb, only in-frame clones are kept and a portion is missing. The sample carries 100,000 to 150,000 clones, around 81% recorded once. Overall study findings and caveats: Pretreatment tumor biopsies were lacking, so baseline clonotypes are unknown. Top tumor clonotypes rose in blood 2 weeks post-radiation, then contracted.

The CDR3 is 14 residues long. The V gene lost 0 bases and the J gene lost 4 bases, with 8 bases spanning the gap. CDR1 is SGHRS, CDR2 YFSETQ, per germline. As for this clone: Its matching antigen is unknown.

Time point given: blood 2 weeks post-SBRT. Described treatment: 15 Gy SBRT to primary tumor, nephrectomy 4 weeks later. The patient's renal cell carcinoma had clear cell pathology. The material sequenced was blood, taken from a patient whose treatment included radiotherapy and nephrectomy. This receptor was identified in a man aged 45 to 65 with renal cell carcinoma. The V call is TRBV5-1, the J call TRBJ1-5; D might be TRBD1 (5 bases). The DNA of the CDR3 is TGCGCCAGCAGCTTGGGCGACAGAAATCAGCCCCAGCATTTT. It codes for CASSLGDRNQPQHF.